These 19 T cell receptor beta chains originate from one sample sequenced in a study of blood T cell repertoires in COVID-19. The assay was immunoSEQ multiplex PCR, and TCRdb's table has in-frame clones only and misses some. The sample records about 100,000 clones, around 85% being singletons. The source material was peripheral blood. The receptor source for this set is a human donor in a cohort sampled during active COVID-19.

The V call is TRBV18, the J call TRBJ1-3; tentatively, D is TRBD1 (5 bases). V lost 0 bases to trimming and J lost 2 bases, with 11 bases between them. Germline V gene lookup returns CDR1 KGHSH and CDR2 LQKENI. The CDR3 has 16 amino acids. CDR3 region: CASSPPQAYTGNTIYF. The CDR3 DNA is TGTGCCAGCTCACCACCACAGGCTTACACTGGAAACACCATATATTTT.

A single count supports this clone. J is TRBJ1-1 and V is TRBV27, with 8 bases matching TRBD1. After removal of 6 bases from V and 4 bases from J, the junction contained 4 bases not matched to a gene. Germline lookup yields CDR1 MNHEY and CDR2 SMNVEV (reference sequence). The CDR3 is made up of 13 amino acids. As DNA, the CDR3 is TGTGCCAGCAGACGACAGGGGAGCACTGAAGCTTTCTTT. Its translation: CASRRQGSTEAFF.

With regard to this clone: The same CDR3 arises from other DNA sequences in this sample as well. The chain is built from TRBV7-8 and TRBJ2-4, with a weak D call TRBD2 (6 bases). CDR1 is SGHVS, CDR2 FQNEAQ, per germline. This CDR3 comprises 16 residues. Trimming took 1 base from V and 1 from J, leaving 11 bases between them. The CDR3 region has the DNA TGTGCCAGCAGCTTAGGCGGAGGGTCGGCCAAAAACATTCAGTACTTC. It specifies CASSLGGGSAKNIQYF.

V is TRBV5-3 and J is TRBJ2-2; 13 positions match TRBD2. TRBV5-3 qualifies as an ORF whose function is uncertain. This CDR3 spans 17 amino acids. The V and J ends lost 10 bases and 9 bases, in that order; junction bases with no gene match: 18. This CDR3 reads CAGSGTSGAGLFRELFF. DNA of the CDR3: TGTGCCGGATCCGGGACTAGCGGGGCGGGGCTCTTTCGGGAGCTGTTTTTT.

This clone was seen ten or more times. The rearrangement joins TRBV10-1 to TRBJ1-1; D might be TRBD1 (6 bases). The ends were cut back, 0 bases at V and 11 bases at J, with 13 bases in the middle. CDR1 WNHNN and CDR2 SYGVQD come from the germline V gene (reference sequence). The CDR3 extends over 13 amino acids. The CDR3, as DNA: TGCGCCAGCAGTGAGTCGGATACAGGGCGGGCTTTCTTT. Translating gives CASSESDTGRAFF.

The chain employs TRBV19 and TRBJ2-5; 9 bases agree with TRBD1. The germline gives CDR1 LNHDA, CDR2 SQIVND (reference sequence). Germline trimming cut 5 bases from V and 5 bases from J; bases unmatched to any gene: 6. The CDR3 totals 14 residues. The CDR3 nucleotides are TGTGCCAGTAGTTTACGGACAGGGGTGGAGACCCAGTACTTC. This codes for CASSLRTGVETQYF.

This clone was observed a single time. CDR3 DNA sequence: TGTGCCAGCTCCCTATCCCTCCGGGAGGCCCAGTACTTC. It is translated as CASSLSLREAQYF. This rearrangement joins TRBV18 to TRBJ2-5, with 7 nucleotides matching TRBD2. Germline V gene lookup returns CDR1 KGHSH and CDR2 LQKENI. Germline trimming cut 6 bases from V and 9 bases from J; bases unmatched to any gene: 10. The CDR3 consists of 13 residues.

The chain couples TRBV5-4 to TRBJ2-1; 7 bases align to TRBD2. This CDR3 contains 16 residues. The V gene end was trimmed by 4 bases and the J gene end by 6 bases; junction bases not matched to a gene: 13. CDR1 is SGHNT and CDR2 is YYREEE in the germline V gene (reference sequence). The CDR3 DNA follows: TGTGCCAGCAGCGCAGAGGTAGCGGGTGACCGCAATGAGCAGTTCTTC. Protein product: CASSAEVAGDRNEQFF.

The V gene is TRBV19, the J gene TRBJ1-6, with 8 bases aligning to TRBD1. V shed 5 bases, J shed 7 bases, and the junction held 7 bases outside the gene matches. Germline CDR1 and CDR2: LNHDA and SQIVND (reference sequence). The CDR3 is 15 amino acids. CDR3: CASSQGQGLNSPLHF. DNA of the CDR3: TGTGCCAGTAGTCAAGGACAGGGATTAAATTCACCCCTCCACTTT.

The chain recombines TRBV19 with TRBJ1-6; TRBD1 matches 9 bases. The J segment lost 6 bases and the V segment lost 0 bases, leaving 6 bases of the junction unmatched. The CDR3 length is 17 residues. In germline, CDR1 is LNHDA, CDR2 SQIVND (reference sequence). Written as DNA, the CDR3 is TGTGCCAGTAGTATAGACGTCTGGGGACAGGGTAATTCACCCCTCCACTTT. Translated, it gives CASSIDVWGQGNSPLHF.

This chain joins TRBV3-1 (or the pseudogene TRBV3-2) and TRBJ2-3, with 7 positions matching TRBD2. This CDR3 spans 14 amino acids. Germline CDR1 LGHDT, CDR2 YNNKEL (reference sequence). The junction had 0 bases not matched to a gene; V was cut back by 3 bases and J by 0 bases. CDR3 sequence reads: CASSQGGSTDTQYF. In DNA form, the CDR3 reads TGTGCCAGCAGCCAGGGGGGGAGCACAGATACGCAGTATTTT.

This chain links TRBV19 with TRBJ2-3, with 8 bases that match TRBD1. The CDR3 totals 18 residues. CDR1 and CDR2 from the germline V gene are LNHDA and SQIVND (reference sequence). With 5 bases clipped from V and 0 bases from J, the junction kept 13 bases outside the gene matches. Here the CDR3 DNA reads TGTGCCAGTAGTCCTTGGACAGGGAAGCCCTCGAGCACAGATACGCAGTATTTT. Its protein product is CASSPWTGKPSSTDTQYF.

Written as DNA, the CDR3 is TGTGCCAGCAGAGGAAGCGCCGGAGATACGCAGTATTTT. It is translated as CASRGSAGDTQYF. The chain carries TRBV2 and TRBJ2-3, with D unclear. V lost 6 bases, J lost 5 bases, and 12 bases lay in between. In germline, CDR1 is SNHLY, CDR2 FYNNEI. The CDR3 length is 13 residues.

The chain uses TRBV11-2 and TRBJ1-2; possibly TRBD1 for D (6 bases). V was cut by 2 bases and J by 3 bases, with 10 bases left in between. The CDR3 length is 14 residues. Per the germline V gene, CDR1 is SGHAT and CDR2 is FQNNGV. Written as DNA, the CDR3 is TGTGCCAGCAGCTTAAACAGGGCTGACTATGGCTACACCTTC. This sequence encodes CASSLNRADYGYTF.

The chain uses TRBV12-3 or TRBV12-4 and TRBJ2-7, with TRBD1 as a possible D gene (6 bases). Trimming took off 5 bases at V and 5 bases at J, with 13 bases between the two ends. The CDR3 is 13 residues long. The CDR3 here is CASSGGSGHEQYF. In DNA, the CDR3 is TGTGCCAGCAGTGGGGGCAGTGGACACGAGCAGTACTTC.

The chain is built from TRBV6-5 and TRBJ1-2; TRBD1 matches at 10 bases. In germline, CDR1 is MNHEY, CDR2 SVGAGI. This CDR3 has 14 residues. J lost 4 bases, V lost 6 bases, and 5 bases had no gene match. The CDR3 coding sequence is TGTGCCAGCAGAACGACAGGGGGCATCTATGGCTACACCTTC. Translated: CASRTTGGIYGYTF.

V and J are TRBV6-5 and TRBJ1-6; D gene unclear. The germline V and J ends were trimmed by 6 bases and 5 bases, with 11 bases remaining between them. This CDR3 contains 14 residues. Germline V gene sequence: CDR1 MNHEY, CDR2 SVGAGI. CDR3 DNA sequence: TGTGCCAGCAGAACCGACGGGAATAATTCACCCCTCCACTTT. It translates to CASRTDGNNSPLHF.

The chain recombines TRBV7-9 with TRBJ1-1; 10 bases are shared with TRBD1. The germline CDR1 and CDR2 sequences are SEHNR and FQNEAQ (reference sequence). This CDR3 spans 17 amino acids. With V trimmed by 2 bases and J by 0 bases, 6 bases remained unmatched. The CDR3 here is CASSLWDRGKLNTEAFF. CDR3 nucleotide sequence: TGTGCCAGCAGCTTATGGGACAGGGGTAAATTGAACACTGAAGCTTTCTTT.

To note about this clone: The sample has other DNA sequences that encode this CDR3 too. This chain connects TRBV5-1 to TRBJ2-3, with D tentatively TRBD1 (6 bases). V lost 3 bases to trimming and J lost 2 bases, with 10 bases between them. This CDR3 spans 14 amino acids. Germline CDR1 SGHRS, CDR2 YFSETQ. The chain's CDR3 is CASSSGQNTDTQYF. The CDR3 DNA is TGCGCCAGCAGCTCAGGACAGAACACAGATACGCAGTATTTT.